The entry that follows covers one T cell receptor beta chain sequence. In the authors' methods: Cell counts per sample came from amplifying reference gene primers. This table comes from immunoSEQ multiplex PCR, and its TCRdb copy is limited to in-frame clones, with some not included. V and J calls and clone size come straight from that table; D and trimming were deduced from the DNA. The table has some 70,000 clones, about 91% seen once; the top ten hold 8.2%. This specimen comes from a study of blood T cell repertoires in COVID-19. Study summary: Collection of acute and convalescent COVID-19 samples took place in the United States, Italy and Spain. Nucleic acid was either cDNA or gDNA, and it came from T cells, B-cell-depleted T cells, or PBMCs.

The TCR was taken from a man over 45 with active COVID-19. The specimen was peripheral blood.

CDR3 residues: CASSLASRGSNTGELFF. For the CDR3, the DNA is TGTGCCAGCAGCTTAGCTAGCAGGGGTTCGAACACCGGGGAGCTGTTTTTT. This chain connects TRBV7-2 to TRBJ2-2; possibly TRBD1 for D (6 bases). Germline CDR1 reads SGHTA; CDR2 reads FQGNSA. Trimming removed 0 bases at V and 0 bases at J, with 11 bases between. The CDR3 is 17 residues long. Full variable domain (outside the CDR3, taken from reference TRBV7-2 and TRBJ2-2): GAGVSQSPSNKVTEKGKDVELRCDPISGHTALYWYRQSLGQGLEFLIYFQGNSAPDKSGLPSDRFSAERTGGSVSTLTIQRTQQEDSAVYLCASSLASRGSNTGELFFGEGSRLTVL.